This record concerns one T cell receptor beta chain sequence. Original analysis: Reference gene primer amplification in the assay estimated nucleated cell counts. TCRdb's table, derived via immunoSEQ multiplex PCR, lists solely in-frame clones and lacks some. V and J calls and clone size follow that table, whereas D and trimming were derived from the DNA. The data hold approximately 350,000 clones, with about 90% observed a single time. This entry is derived from a study of blood T cell repertoires in COVID-19. Across the study: Italy, Spain and the United States were the sources of the convalescent and acute COVID-19 samples.

The sequenced material came from peripheral blood. The source of this sequence is a woman in her 70s with COVID-19, enrolled during active disease.

CDR3 coding DNA: TGTGCCAGCAGCTTGGAGATTTTCAACACTGAAGCTTTCTTT. Translating gives CASSLEIFNTEAFF. This sequence joins TRBV7-2 and TRBJ1-1; no clear D gene. This CDR3 is 14 amino acids long. CDR1 and CDR2 from the germline V gene are SGHTA and FQGNSA. The V end was cut by 3 bases, the J end by 2 bases, with 10 bases between.